The 19 T cell receptor beta chains below come from one sample, sequenced in a study of T-cell memory formation after mild COVID-19 (dated by TCRdb to the early 2020s). Receptor libraries were prepared by 5' RACE. These reads were obtained on an Illumina NovaSeq 6000. Starting from the raw public reads, TCRdb applied fastp trimming at Q25, assembled clones with MiXCR and retained in-frame beta chains. Each entry merges the rows of one CDR3 protein and shows their most common DNA and genes. The sample records 200,000 to 250,000 distinct CDR3 sequences, 8% to 10% of which are singletons. The top ten clones comprise roughly 21% of the sample. The material sequenced was PBMCs or a T cell subset sorted from them (not recorded which). The receptors come from a man aged 18 to 29 who had mild COVID-19 (a few samples of this study predate the infection). The sample titles of this study are shuffled in the database, so cell type and time point are left out; the donor was told from shared clones.

Ten or more counts support this clonotype. The V and J genes are TRBV7-9 and TRBJ1-1; TRBD1 matches 9 bases. The J segment lost 5 bases and the V segment lost 5 bases, leaving 9 bases of the junction unmatched. Germline CDR1 SEHNR, CDR2 FQNEAQ (reference sequence). The CDR3 spans 15 residues. As DNA, the CDR3 is TGTGCCAGCAGCCCCGTACGGGACAGGGCAACTGAAGCTTTCTTT. Its protein is CASSPVRDRATEAFF.

In this sample, this clonotype turned up a few times. The chain carries TRBV7-9 and TRBJ1-1; D perhaps matches TRBD1 (6 bases). V lost 3 bases to trimming and J lost 8 bases, with 13 bases between them. CDR1 and CDR2 (germline): SEHNR, FQNEAQ (reference sequence). The CDR3 runs to 13 residues. The CDR3 loop is CASSFENTGEAFF. The CDR3 DNA reads as TGTGCCAGCAGCTTCGAGAACACAGGGGAAGCTTTCTTT. The variable domain in full, with the rest retrieved from reference TRBV7-9 and TRBJ1-1, is DTGVSQNPRHKITKRGQNVTFRCDPISEHNRLYWYRQTLGQGPEFLTYFQNEAQLEKSRLLSDRFSAERPKGSFSTLEIQRTEQGDSAMYLCASSFENTGEAFFGQGTRLTVV.

This chain connects TRBV7-2 to TRBJ2-7; the D gene is possibly TRBD2 (5 bases). CDR3 length equals 17 residues. The germline CDR1 and CDR2 sequences are SGHTA and FQGNSA. Trimming took off 1 base at V and 1 base at J, with 17 bases between the two ends. The chain's CDR3 is CASSLEGGIVFSYEQYF. DNA of the CDR3: TGTGCCAGCAGCTTAGAAGGAGGAATCGTTTTTTCCTACGAGCAGTACTTC.

Only a few counts were recorded for this clonotype. CDR3 sequence: CASSSDRGLYGYTF. In nucleotides, the CDR3 is TGTGCCAGCAGCAGTGACAGGGGCTTGTATGGCTACACCTTC. The genes are TRBV9 and TRBJ1-2, with 8 nucleotides matching TRBD1. The CDR3 length is 14 residues. Trimming cost V 4 bases and J 5 bases; bases outside gene matches: 7. CDR1 is SGDLS, CDR2 YYNGEE, per germline.

The chain employs TRBV9 and TRBJ2-5, with unresolved D. From germline, CDR1 is SGDLS and CDR2 YYNGEE. Between the trimmed V and J ends, which lost 3 bases and 5 bases, there was a span of 14 bases. The CDR3 is 14 residues long. The CDR3 DNA reads as TGTGCCAGCAGCGCGGGTCTAAGTCAGGAGACCCAGTACTTC. As protein: CASSAGLSQETQYF.

The table lists this clonotype with a few counts. The rearrangement joins TRBV5-1 to TRBJ1-2; D not resolved. Trimming took 3 bases from V and 6 from J, leaving 21 bases between them. This CDR3 contains 16 residues. Looked up from germline, CDR1 is SGHRS and CDR2 is YFSETQ. The CDR3 sequence is CASSYRLRALRDGYTF. The CDR3 nucleotides are TGCGCCAGCAGCTACCGATTGAGGGCCTTACGTGATGGCTACACCTTC.

This clonotype came up a few times. This chain links TRBV5-4 with TRBJ2-3, with D tentatively TRBD1 (6 bases). This CDR3 has 15 residues. The germline V and J ends were trimmed by 4 bases and 1 base, with 13 bases remaining between them. Per germline, CDR1 SGHNT and CDR2 YYREEE (reference sequence). The CDR3 protein is CASSRGGVGTDTQYF. In DNA form, the CDR3 reads TGTGCCAGCAGCCGAGGGGGTGTTGGCACAGATACGCAGTATTTT.

The chain recombines TRBV6-6 with TRBJ1-6; 8 bases map to TRBD1. Losses at the gene ends were 7 bases for V and 10 bases for J; bases not matched to a gene: 9. The CDR3 contains 14 residues. CDR1 is MNHNY and CDR2 is SVGAGI in the germline V gene (reference sequence). CDR3 sequence (DNA): TGTGCCAGCACTCGTCAGGGGGCGGGGTCACCCCTCCACTTT. Encoded protein: CASTRQGAGSPLHF.

This chain uses TRBV5-1 with TRBJ2-6; D is unresolved. The CDR3 consists of 16 residues. Trimming cost V 4 bases and J 0 bases, with 11 bases left between them. Germline V gene sequence: CDR1 SGHRS, CDR2 YFSETQ. CDR3 loop: CASSRSSVSGANVLTF. In DNA, the CDR3 is TGCGCCAGCAGCCGGTCCTCGGTCTCTGGGGCCAACGTCCTGACTTTC.

The sample holds a few counts of this clonotype. The genes are TRBV9 and TRBJ2-3; D unresolved. The germline gives CDR1 SGDLS, CDR2 YYNGEE. V was trimmed by 0 bases and J by 6 bases, leaving 8 bases between them. The CDR3 sequence is 13 residues long. The CDR3 DNA reads TGTGCCAGCAGCGTAGGTGCGGCGGATACGCAGTATTTT. Its translation is CASSVGAADTQYF. Filled out from reference TRBV9 and TRBJ2-3, the complete variable domain reads DSGVTQTPKHLITATGQRVTLRCSPRSGDLSVYWYQQSLDQGLQFLIQYYNGEERAKGNILERFSAQQFPDLHSELNLSSLELGDSALYFCASSVGAADTQYFGPGTRLTVL.

This clonotype was seen a handful of times. The rearrangement joins TRBV11-2 to TRBJ2-3; D unclear. The length of the CDR3 is 12 residues. Trimming removed 5 bases at V and 6 bases at J, with 9 bases between. Germline V CDR1 and CDR2: SGHAT, FQNNGV. CDR3 protein: CASSRNRDTQYF. In DNA form, the CDR3 reads TGTGCCAGCAGCCGCAATAGGGATACGCAGTATTTT.

In this sample, this clonotype turned up a few times. The chain couples TRBV6-6 to TRBJ2-1; tentatively, D is TRBD1 (5 bases). V dropped 2 bases and J dropped 5 bases, with 13 bases sitting between them. This CDR3 comprises 15 residues. Germline-derived CDR1 and CDR2 are MNHNY and SVGAGI (reference sequence). The DNA for the CDR3 is TGTGCCAGCAGTTACGGACAAGGCGATGACAATGAGCAGTTCTTC. Its translation is CASSYGQGDDNEQFF.

The gene calls are TRBV7-2 and TRBJ1-2; D uncertain. The CDR3 has 14 residues. The V end was cut by 1 base, the J end by 8 bases, with 14 bases between. The germline gives CDR1 SGHTA, CDR2 FQGNSA. The CDR3 sequence is CASSLEGRSGGYTF. CDR3 sequence (DNA): TGTGCCAGCAGCTTAGAAGGTCGGTCTGGGGGCTACACCTTC.

In DNA form, the CDR3 reads TGTGCCAGCAGTTACTCGACAGCGCGTCAGCCCCAGCATTTT. Translation gives CASSYSTARQPQHF. V and J are TRBV6-2 or TRBV6-3 and TRBJ1-5, with D perhaps matching TRBD1 (5 bases). In germline, CDR1 is MNHEY, CDR2 SVGEGT. The CDR3 is made up of 14 amino acids. Trimming pared 0 bases from V and 6 bases from J, leaving 9 bases between.

This clonotype was recorded only once. The chain has TRBV30 and TRBJ2-7; 7 bases match TRBD2. Trimming removed 4 bases from V and 4 bases from J; junction bases left unmatched: 4. CDR1 and CDR2 from the germline V gene are GTSNPN and SVGIG (reference sequence). CDR3 length: 12 amino acids. This CDR3 is CAWKASGYEQYF. CDR3 sequence (DNA): TGTGCCTGGAAGGCTAGCGGATACGAGCAGTACTTC.

The chain joins TRBV6-4 to TRBJ1-6, with 7 bases matching TRBD1. The germline CDR1 and CDR2 sequences are MRHNA and SNTAGT. V was pared by 6 bases and J by 3 bases, with 8 bases of the junction left unmatched. CDR3 length: 16 amino acids. DNA for the CDR3: TGTGCCAGCAGGGGGAGGGACAGTGTCTATAATTCACCCCTCCACTTT. Translated: CASRGRDSVYNSPLHF.

This chain joins TRBV5-1 and TRBJ2-2; D is possibly TRBD1 (5 bases). The V gene's germline CDR1 is SGHRS and CDR2 YFSETQ. Trimming removed 1 base at V and 4 bases at J, with 11 bases between. This CDR3 is built from 15 residues. The CDR3 nucleotides read TGCGCCAGCAGCTTGTTCGCCAGGGCCACCGGGGAGCTGTTTTTT. This sequence encodes CASSLFARATGELFF.

The V call is TRBV4-3, the J call TRBJ2-1; 9 bases line up with TRBD2. Per the germline V gene, CDR1 is LGHNA and CDR2 is YSLEER. Trimming took 5 bases from V and 8 from J; bases not matched to a gene: 7. This CDR3 spans 14 amino acids. CDR3 amino acids: CASSYIAGDDEQFF. The DNA of the CDR3 is TGCGCCAGCAGCTACATAGCGGGGGATGATGAGCAGTTCTTC.

This clonotype was counted a few times. V and J are TRBV15 and TRBJ2-5; TRBD1 agrees at 7 bases. The CDR3 runs to 15 residues. Germline loops: CDR1 LNHNV, CDR2 YYDKDF (reference sequence). Trimming at V came to 0 bases and at J to 5 bases, leaving 6 bases not matched to a gene. The CDR3 DNA follows: TGTGCCACCAGCAGAGATCCGACAGGGCGGGAGACCCAGTACTTC. As protein: CATSRDPTGRETQYF.